This TCR beta chain was identified in a study of blood T cell repertoires in COVID-19. CDR1 is MNHEY, CDR2 SVGAGI, per germline. The CDR3 totals 14 residues. Unmatched junction bases numbered 5, after V lost 5 bases and J lost 10 bases. The table lists this clone with a few counts. TCRdb keeps only in-frame clones here, not all; method: immunoSEQ multiplex PCR. The sample consists of about 84,000 clones, 86% of them appearing once. The chain carries TRBV6-5 and TRBJ2-1, with 13 bases that match TRBD2. Sequenced: peripheral blood. This TCR derives from an elderly man with active or convalescent COVID-19. The CDR3 spells CASSPGTSGKEQFF. The CDR3, as DNA: TGTGCCAGCAGTCCGGGGACTAGCGGGAAAGAGCAGTTCTTC.